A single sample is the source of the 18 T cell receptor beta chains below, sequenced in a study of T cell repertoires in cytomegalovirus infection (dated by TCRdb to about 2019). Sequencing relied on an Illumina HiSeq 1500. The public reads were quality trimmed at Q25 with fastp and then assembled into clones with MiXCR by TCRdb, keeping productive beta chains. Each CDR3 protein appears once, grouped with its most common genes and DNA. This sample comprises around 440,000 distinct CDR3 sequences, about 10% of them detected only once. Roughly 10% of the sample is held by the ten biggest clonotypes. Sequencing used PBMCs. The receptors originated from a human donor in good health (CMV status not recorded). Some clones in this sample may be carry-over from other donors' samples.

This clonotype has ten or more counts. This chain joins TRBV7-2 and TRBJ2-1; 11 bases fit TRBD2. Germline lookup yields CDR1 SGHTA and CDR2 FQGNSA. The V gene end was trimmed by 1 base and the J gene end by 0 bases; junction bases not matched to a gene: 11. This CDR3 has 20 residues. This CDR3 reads CASSLGVGLAGGSSYNEQFF. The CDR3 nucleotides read TGTGCCAGCAGCTTAGGAGTAGGGCTAGCGGGGGGTAGCTCCTACAATGAGCAGTTCTTC.

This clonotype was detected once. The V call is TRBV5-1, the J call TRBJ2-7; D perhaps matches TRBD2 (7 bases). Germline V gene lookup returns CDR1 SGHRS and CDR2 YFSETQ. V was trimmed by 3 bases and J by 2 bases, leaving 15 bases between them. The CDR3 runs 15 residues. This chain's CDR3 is CASSSTGGGPYEQYF. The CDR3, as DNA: TGCGCCAGCAGCTCGACTGGGGGGGGGCCCTACGAGCAGTACTTC.

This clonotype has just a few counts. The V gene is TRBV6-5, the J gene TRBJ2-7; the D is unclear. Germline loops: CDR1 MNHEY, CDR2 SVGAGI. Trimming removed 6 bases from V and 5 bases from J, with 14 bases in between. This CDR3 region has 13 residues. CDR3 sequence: CASSRQFGDEQYF. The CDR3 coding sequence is TGTGCCAGCAGCCGGCAGTTCGGAGACGAGCAGTACTTC.

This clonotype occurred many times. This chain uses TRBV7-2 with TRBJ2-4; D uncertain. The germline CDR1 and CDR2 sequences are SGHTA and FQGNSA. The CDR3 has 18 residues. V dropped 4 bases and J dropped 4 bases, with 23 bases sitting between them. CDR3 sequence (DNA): TGTGCCAGCAGCTCCACCTCATTATCATGGAGAATGAAAAACATTCAGTACTTC. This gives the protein CASSSTSLSWRMKNIQYF. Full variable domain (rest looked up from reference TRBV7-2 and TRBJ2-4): GAGVSQSPSNKVTEKGKDVELRCDPISGHTALYWYRQSLGQGLEFLIYFQGNSAPDKSGLPSDRFSAERTGGSVSTLTIQRTQQEDSAVYLCASSSTSLSWRMKNIQYFGAGTRLSVL.

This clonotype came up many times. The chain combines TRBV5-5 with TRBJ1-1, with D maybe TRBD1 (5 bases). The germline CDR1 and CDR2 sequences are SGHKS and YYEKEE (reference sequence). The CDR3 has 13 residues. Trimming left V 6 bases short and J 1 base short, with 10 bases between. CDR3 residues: CASNVQENTEAFF. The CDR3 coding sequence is TGTGCCAGCAACGTACAGGAGAACACTGAAGCTTTCTTT.

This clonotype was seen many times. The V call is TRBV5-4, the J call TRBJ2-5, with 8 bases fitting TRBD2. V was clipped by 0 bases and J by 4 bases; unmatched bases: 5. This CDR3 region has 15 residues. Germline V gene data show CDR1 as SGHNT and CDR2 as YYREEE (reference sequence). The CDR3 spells CASSLDFAGGETQYF. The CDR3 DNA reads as TGTGCCAGCAGCTTGGATTTCGCGGGAGGAGAGACCCAGTACTTC.

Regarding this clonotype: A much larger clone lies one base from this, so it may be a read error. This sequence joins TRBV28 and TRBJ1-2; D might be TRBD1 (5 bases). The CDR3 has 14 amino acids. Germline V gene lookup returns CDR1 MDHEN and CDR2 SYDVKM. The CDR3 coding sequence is TGTACCAGCAGTTTACGGGGCAGGGTCCCCGGCTACACCTTC. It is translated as CTSSLRGRVPGYTF.

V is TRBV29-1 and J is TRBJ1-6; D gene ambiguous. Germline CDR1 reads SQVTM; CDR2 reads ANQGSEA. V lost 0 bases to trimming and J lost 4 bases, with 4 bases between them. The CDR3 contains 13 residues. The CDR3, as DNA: TGCAGCGTTGAAGATGCGTATAATTCACCCCTCCACTTT. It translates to CSVEDAYNSPLHF.

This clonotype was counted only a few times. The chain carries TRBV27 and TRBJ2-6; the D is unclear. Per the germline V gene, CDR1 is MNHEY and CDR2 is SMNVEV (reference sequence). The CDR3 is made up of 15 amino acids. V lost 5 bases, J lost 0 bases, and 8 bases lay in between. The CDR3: CASSRGNSGANVLTF. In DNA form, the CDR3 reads TGTGCCAGCAGTAGAGGCAACTCTGGGGCCAACGTCCTGACTTTC.

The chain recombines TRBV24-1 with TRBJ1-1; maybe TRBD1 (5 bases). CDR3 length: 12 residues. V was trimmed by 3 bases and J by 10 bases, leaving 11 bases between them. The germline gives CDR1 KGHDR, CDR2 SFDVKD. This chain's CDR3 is CATSDKTGLAFF. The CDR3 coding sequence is TGTGCCACCAGTGATAAAACAGGTTTAGCTTTCTTT.

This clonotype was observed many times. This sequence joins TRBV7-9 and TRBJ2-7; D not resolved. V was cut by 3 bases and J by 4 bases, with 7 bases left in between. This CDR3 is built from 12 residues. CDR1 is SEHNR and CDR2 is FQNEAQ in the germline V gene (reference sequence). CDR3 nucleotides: TGTGCCAGCAGCTTTTCTGATTACGAGCAGTACTTC. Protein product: CASSFSDYEQYF.

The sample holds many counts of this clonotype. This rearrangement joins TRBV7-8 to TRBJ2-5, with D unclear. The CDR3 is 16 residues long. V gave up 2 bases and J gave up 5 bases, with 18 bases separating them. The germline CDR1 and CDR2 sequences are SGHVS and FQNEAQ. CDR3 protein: CASSLILTAIGETQYF. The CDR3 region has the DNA TGTGCCAGCAGCTTAATTCTAACGGCGATCGGGGAGACCCAGTACTTC.

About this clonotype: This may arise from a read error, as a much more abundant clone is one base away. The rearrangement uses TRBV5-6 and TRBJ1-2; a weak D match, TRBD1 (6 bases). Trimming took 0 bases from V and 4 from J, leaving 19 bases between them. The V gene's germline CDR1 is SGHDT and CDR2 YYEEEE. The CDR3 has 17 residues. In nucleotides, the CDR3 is TGTGCCAGCAGCTTGGGGCTGGGGGGCCGGGTCAGCTATGGCTACACCTTC. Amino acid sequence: CASSLGLGGRVSYGYTF. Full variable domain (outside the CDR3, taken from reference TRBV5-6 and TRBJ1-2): DAGVTQSPTHLIKTRGQQVTLRCSPKSGHDTVSWYQQALGQGPQFIFQYYEEEERQRGNFPDRFSGHQFPNYSSELNVNALLLGDSALYLCASSLGLGGRVSYGYTFGSGTRLTVV.

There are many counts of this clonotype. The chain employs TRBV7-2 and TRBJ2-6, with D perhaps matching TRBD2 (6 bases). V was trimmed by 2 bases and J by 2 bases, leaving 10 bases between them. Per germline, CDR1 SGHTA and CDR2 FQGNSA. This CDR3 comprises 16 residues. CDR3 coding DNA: TGTGCCAGCAGCTTATTGGGGGGAGCTGGGGCCAACGTCCTGACTTTC. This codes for CASSLLGGAGANVLTF.

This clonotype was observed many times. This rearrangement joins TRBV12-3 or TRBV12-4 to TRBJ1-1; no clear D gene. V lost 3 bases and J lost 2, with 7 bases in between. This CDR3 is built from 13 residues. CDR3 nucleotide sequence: TGTGCCAGCAGTTTGACCGAAAACACTGAAGCTTTCTTT. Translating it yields CASSLTENTEAFF.

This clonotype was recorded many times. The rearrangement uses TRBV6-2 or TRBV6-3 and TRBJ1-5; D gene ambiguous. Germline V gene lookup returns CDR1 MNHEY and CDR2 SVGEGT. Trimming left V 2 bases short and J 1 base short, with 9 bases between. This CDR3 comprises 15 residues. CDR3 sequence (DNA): TGTGCCAGCAGTTACAGAGGGAAGAGCAATCAGCCCCAGCATTTT. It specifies CASSYRGKSNQPQHF.

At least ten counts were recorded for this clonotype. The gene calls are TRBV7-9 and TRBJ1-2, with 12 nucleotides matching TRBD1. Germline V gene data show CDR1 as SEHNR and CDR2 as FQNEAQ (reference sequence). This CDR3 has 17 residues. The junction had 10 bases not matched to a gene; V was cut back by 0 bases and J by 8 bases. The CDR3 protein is CASSLATRDRGRWGYTF. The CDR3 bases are TGTGCCAGCAGCTTAGCGACCCGGGACAGGGGGCGTTGGGGCTACACCTTC.

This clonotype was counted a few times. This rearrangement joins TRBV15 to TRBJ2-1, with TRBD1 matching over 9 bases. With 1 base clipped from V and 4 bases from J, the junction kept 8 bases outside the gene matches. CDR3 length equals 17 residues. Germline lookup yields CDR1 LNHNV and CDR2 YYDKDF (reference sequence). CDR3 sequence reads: CATSRGLGQGGYNEQFF. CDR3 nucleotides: TGTGCCACCAGCAGAGGTCTGGGACAGGGTGGGTACAATGAGCAGTTCTTC.